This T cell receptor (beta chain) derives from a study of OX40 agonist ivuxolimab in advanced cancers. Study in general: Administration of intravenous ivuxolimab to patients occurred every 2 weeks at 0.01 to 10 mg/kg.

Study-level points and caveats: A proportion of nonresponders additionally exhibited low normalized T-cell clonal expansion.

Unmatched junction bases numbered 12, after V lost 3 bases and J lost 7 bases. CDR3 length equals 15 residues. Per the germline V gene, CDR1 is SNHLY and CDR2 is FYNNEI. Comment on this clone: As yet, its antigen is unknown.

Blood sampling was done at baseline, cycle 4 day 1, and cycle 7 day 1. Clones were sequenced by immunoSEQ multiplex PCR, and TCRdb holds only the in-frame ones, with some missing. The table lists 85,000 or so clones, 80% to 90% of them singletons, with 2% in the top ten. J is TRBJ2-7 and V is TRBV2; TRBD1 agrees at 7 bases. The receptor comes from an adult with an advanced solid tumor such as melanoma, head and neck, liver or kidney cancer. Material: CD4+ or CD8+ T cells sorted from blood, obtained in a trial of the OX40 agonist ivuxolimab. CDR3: CASSDLVWQGEEQYF. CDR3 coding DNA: TGTGCCAGCAGTGATCTAGTGTGGCAGGGGGAGGAGCAGTACTTC.